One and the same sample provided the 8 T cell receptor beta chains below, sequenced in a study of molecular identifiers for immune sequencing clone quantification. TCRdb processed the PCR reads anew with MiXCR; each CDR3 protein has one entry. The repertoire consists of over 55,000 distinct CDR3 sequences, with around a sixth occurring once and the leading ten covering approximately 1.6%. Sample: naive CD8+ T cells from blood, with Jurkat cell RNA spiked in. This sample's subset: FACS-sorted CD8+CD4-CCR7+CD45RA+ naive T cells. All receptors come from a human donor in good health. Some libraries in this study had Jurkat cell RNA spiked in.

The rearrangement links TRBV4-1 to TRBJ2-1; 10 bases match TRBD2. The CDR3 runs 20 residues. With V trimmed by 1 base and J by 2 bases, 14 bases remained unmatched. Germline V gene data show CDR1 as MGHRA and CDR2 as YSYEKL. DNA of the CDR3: TGCGCCAGCAGCCAAGGCGGGGGAGCGGGAGGGCCCGGGGCCTACAATGAGCAGTTCTTC. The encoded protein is CASSQGGGAGGPGAYNEQFF.

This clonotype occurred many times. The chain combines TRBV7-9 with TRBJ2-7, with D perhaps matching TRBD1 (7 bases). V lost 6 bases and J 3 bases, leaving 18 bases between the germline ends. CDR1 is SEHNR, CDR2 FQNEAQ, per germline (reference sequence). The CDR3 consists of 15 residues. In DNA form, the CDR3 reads TGTGCCAGCAGTTCAGGGGGGCAGGTACGCTACGAGCAGTACTTC. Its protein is CASSSGGQVRYEQYF.

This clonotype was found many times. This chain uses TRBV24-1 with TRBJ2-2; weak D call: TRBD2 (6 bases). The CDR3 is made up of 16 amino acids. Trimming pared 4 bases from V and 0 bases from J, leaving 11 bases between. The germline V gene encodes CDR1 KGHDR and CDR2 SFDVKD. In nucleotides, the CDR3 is TGTGCCACCAGTGACCCGACTAGTTCGAACACCGGGGAGCTGTTTTTT. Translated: CATSDPTSSNTGELFF.

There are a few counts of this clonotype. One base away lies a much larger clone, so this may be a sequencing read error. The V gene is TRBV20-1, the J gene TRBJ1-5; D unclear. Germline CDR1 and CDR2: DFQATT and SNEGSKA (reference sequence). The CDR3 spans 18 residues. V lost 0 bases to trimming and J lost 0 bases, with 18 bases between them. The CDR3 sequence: CSARDRASSRYSNQPQHF. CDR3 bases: TGCAGTGCTAGAGATAGAGCTAGTTCTCGATATAGCAATCAGCCCCAGCATTTT.

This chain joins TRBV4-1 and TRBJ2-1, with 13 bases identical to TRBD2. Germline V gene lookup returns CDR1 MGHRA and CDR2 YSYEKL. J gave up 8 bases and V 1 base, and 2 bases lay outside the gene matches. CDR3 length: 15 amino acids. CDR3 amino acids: CASSQVLAGGYEQFF. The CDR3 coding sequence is TGCGCCAGCAGCCAAGTACTAGCGGGAGGGTATGAGCAGTTCTTC.

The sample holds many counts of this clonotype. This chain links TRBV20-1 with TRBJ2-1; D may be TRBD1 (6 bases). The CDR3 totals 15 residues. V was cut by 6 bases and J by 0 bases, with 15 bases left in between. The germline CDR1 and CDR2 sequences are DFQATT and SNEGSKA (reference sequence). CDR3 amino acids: CSAKGVGHSYNEQFF. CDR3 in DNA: TGCAGTGCCAAGGGGGTGGGGCACTCCTACAATGAGCAGTTCTTC.

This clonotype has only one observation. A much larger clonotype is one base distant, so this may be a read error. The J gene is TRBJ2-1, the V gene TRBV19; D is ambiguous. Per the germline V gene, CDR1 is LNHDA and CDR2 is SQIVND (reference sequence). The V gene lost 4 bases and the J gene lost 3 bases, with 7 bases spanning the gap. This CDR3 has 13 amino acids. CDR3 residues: CASSTVSYNEQFF. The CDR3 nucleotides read TGTGCCAGTAGTACAGTTAGCTACAATGAGCAGTTCTTC.

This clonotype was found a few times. In DNA form, the CDR3 reads TGCAGTGCCTCACCCTATGGGGGACTAGCTAACTATGGCTACACCTTC. Translating gives CSASPYGGLANYGYTF. The chain carries TRBV20-1 and TRBJ1-2, with D possibly matching TRBD1 (5 bases). The CDR3 length is 16 residues. Per germline, CDR1 DFQATT and CDR2 SNEGSKA (reference sequence). V was pared by 6 bases and J by 0 bases, with 20 bases between.